Following are 14 T cell receptor beta chains from one sample sequenced in a study of blood T cell repertoires in COVID-19. Clones were sequenced by immunoSEQ multiplex PCR, and TCRdb holds only the in-frame ones, with some missing. Among about 240,000 clones listed, 83% were seen once. The sample was PBMCs or T cells enriched from blood (not recorded which). These receptors originate from a woman in her thirties or forties who had been exposed to COVID-19.

This clone was detected ten times or more. V and J are TRBV24-1 and TRBJ2-5; TRBD2 agrees at 13 bases. Per the germline V gene, CDR1 is KGHDR and CDR2 is SFDVKD. Trimming removed 3 bases from V and 1 base from J; junction bases left unmatched: 13. CDR3 length equals 20 residues. The CDR3 coding sequence is TGTGCCACCAGTGATGATGAAGAGACTAGCGGGGGGCCGTTCCAAGAGACCCAGTACTTC. Translated, it gives CATSDDEETSGGPFQETQYF.

This clone turned up a few times. The CDR3 DNA follows: TGTGCCAGTAGTAATATGATAGGGAGGGCGGAGACCCAGTACTTC. Amino acid sequence: CASSNMIGRAETQYF. This chain links TRBV19 with TRBJ2-5; 7 positions match TRBD2. V trimming: 4 bases; J trimming: 5 bases; junction bases outside the gene matches: 10. This CDR3 is built from 15 residues. Germline V gene sequence: CDR1 LNHDA, CDR2 SQIVND (reference sequence).

The CDR3 reads CASSSDGGGTQYF. The CDR3, as DNA: TGTGCCAGCAGTTCGGACGGGGGTGGTACGCAGTATTTT. V gene TRBV6-5 combines with J gene TRBJ2-3; D possibly corresponds to TRBD2 (6 bases). Per germline, CDR1 MNHEY and CDR2 SVGAGI. The CDR3 has 13 residues. V was clipped by 4 bases and J by 8 bases, with 13 bases between them.

The gene calls are TRBV9 and TRBJ2-3; 8 positions agree with TRBD2. The CDR3 is 14 residues long. Germline CDR1 SGDLS, CDR2 YYNGEE. V was pared by 3 bases and J by 3 bases, with 3 bases of the junction left unmatched. CDR3 DNA sequence: TGTGCCAGCAGCGCGGGGGGGCAGACAGATACGCAGTATTTT. Its protein is CASSAGGQTDTQYF.

The CDR3 region is CASSHRDRERDTQYF. The CDR3 region has the DNA TGTGCCAGCAGCCACCGGGACAGGGAACGAGATACGCAGTATTTT. The J gene is TRBJ2-3, the V gene TRBV7-9; 9 positions match TRBD1. This CDR3 region has 15 residues. Trimming removed 5 bases from V and 5 bases from J; junction bases left unmatched: 8. CDR1 and CDR2 from the germline V gene are SEHNR and FQNEAQ (reference sequence).

This clone came up many times. V gene TRBV7-2 combines with J gene TRBJ2-1, with 8 bases lining up with TRBD2. Germline CDR1 is SGHTA and CDR2 is FQGNSA. The CDR3 extends over 16 amino acids. With 0 bases clipped from V and 9 bases from J, the junction kept 10 bases outside the gene matches. CDR3 region: CASSLAGTSSPVEQFF. The CDR3 nucleotides read TGTGCCAGCAGCTTAGCGGGGACTAGTTCTCCGGTTGAGCAGTTCTTC.

V and J are TRBV5-1 and TRBJ1-6, with D possibly TRBD1 on 5 matching bases. The length of the CDR3 is 17 residues. V lost 2 bases to trimming and J lost 0 bases, with 12 bases between them. From germline, CDR1 is SGHRS and CDR2 YFSETQ. The CDR3 protein is CASSLDLDSSYNSPLHF. Here the CDR3 DNA reads TGCGCCAGCAGCTTAGACCTTGACAGCTCCTATAATTCACCCCTCCACTTT. Full variable domain (rest looked up from reference TRBV5-1 and TRBJ1-6): KAGVTQTPRYLIKTRGQQVTLSCSPISGHRSVSWYQQTPGQGLQFLFEYFSETQRNKGNFPGRFSGRQFSNSRSEMNVSTLELGDSALYLCASSLDLDSSYNSPLHFGNGTRLTVT.

The chain combines TRBV7-8 with TRBJ2-2, with TRBD1 matching over 8 bases. Germline values: CDR1 SGHVS, CDR2 FQNEAQ. This CDR3 region has 14 residues. Trimming at V came to 5 bases and at J to 7 bases, leaving 6 bases not matched to a gene. The CDR3 DNA follows: TGTGCCAGCAGCCCCCAGGGGGCAGTCGGGGAGCTGTTTTTT. It is translated as CASSPQGAVGELFF.

This clone was detected a few times. This sequence joins TRBV5-6 and TRBJ2-7; weak D call: TRBD2 (6 bases). The CDR3 loop spans 15 amino acids. The V gene lost 2 bases and the J gene lost 4 bases, with 16 bases spanning the gap. Germline V gene data show CDR1 as SGHDT and CDR2 as YYEEEE. CDR3 residues: CASSLGETRPYEQYF. DNA for the CDR3: TGTGCCAGCAGCTTAGGCGAGACTAGACCTTACGAGCAGTACTTC. Full variable domain (rest looked up from reference TRBV5-6 and TRBJ2-7): DAGVTQSPTHLIKTRGQQVTLRCSPKSGHDTVSWYQQALGQGPQFIFQYYEEEERQRGNFPDRFSGHQFPNYSSELNVNALLLGDSALYLCASSLGETRPYEQYFGPGTRLTVT.

The V call is TRBV18, the J call TRBJ1-3; tentatively, D is TRBD1 (5 bases). The CDR3 loop spans 17 amino acids. Germline CDR1 and CDR2: KGHSH and LQKENI. The V gene lost 2 bases and the J gene lost 1 base, with 15 bases spanning the gap. CDR3 in amino acids: CASSPRAGLLSGNTIYF. CDR3 DNA: TGTGCCAGCTCACCAAGGGCAGGGCTCCTTTCTGGAAACACCATATATTTT.

J is TRBJ1-2 and V is TRBV29-1; no firm D call. CDR1 is SQVTM, CDR2 ANQGSEA, per germline. V lost 6 bases, J lost 5 bases, and 13 bases lay in between. The length of the CDR3 is 12 residues. CDR3 loop: CSVEHGVYGYTF. For the CDR3, the DNA is TGCAGCGTGGAGCACGGGGTGTATGGCTACACCTTC.

This chain links TRBV27 with TRBJ1-5, with TRBD1 matching over 8 bases. Per the germline V gene, CDR1 is MNHEY and CDR2 is SMNVEV (reference sequence). V trimming: 6 bases; J trimming: 1 base; junction bases outside the gene matches: 11. The CDR3 consists of 17 residues. CDR3 bases: TGTGCCAGCAGACAGGGGGTCGATTTTAAGAGCAATCAGCCCCAGCATTTT. This sequence encodes CASRQGVDFKSNQPQHF.

CDR3 in DNA: TGTGCCAGCAGCTTAGATCACGGGGTCAATCAGCCCCAGCATTTT. Encoded protein: CASSLDHGVNQPQHF. The chain links TRBV11-2 to TRBJ1-5; D remains unclear. Germline CDR1 reads SGHAT; CDR2 reads FQNNGV. The V gene lost 0 bases and the J gene lost 3 bases, with 9 bases spanning the gap. CDR3 size: 15 residues.

The gene calls are TRBV6-5 and TRBJ2-7, with TRBD1 identical over 9 bases. Trimming cost V 6 bases and J 0 bases; bases outside gene matches: 6. Germline V lookup: CDR1 MNHEY, CDR2 SVGAGI. This CDR3 spans 15 amino acids. The CDR3 nucleotides read TGTGCCAGCAGGGCCGGGACAGGGACCTCCTACGAGCAGTACTTC. Residues: CASRAGTGTSYEQYF.